Described below is a single T cell receptor (beta chain) sequence and its context. Its antigen is unknown. The sample originates from a study of graft-versus-host responses after intestinal transplantation. As for the study in general: Each patient got anti-thymocyte globulin induction, then tacrolimus and steroids for approximately three years. Study-level results: Recipient marrow harbored GvH clones, some of which surfaced first in ileum or blood.

The method was immunoSEQ multiplex PCR; TCRdb's version includes in-frame clones alone and lacks a portion of them. The sample records 99,000 or so clones, less than 95% being singletons. CDR3 length: 11 amino acids. From germline, CDR1 is LNHNV and CDR2 YYDKDF (reference sequence). V was shortened by 8 bases and J by 6 bases, with 8 bases between the two germline ends. The sample consisted of unstimulated CD8+ T cells sorted from spleen or lymph node cells, taken before transplant. The chain has TRBV15 and TRBJ1-5; D is unresolved. The receptor's source is a human donor who was the organ donor for an intestinal transplant. DNA of the CDR3: TGTGCCACCGGGGAGGGTCAGCCCCAGCATTTT. This sequence encodes CATGEGQPQHF.